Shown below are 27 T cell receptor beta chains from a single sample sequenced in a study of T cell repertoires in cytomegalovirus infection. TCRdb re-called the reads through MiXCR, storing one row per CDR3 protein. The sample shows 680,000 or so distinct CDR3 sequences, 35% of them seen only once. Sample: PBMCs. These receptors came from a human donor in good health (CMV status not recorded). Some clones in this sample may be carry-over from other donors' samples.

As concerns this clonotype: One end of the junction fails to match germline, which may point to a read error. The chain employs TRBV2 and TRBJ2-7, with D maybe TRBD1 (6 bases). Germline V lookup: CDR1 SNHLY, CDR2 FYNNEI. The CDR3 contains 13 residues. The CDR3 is CDSSSDRFYEQYF. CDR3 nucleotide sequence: TGTGACAGCAGTAGCGACAGGTTCTACGAGCAGTACTTC.

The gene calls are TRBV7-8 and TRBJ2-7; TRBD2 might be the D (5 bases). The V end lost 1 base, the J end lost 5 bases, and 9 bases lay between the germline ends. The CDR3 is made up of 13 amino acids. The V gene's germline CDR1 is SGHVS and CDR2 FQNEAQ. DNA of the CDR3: TGTGCCAGCAGCTTAGTTGAGGGAGACGAGCAGTACTTC. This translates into CASSLVEGDEQYF.

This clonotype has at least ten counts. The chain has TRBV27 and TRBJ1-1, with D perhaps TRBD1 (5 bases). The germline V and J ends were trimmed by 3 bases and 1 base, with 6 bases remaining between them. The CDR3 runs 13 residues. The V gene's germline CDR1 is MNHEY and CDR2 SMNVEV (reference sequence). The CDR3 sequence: CASSFRENTEAFF. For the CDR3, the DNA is TGTGCCAGCAGTTTCAGGGAGAACACTGAAGCTTTCTTT.

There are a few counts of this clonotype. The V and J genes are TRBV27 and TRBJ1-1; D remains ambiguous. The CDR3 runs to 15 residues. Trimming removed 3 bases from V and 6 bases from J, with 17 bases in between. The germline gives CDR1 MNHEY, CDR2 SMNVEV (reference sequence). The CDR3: CASSFGRLYAPEAFF. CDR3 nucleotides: TGTGCCAGCAGTTTTGGGCGATTGTACGCCCCTGAAGCTTTCTTT.

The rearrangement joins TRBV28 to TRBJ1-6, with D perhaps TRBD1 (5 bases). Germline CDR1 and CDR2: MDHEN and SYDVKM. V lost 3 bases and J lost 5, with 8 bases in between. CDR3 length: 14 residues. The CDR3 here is CASSFVGDNSPLHF. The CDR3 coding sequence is TGTGCCAGCAGTTTTGTGGGGGATAATTCACCCCTCCACTTT.

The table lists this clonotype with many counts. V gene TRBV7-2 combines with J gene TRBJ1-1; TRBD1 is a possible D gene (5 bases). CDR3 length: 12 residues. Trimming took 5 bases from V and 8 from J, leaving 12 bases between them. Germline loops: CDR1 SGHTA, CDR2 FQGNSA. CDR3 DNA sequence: TGTGCCAGCAGCCAGTACGGGGGGGAAGCTTTCTTT. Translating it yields CASSQYGGEAFF.

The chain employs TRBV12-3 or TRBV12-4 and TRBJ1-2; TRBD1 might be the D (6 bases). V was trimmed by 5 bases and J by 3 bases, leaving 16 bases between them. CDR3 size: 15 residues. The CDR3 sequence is CASSPEGGAHYGYTF. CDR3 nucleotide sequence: TGTGCCAGCAGTCCGGAGGGGGGCGCTCACTATGGCTACACCTTC.

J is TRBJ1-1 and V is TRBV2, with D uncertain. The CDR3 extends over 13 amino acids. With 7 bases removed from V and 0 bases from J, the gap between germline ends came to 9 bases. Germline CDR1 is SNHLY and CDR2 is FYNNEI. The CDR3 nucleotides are TGTGCCAGCACTCAAGTGATGAACACTGAAGCTTTCTTT. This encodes CASTQVMNTEAFF.

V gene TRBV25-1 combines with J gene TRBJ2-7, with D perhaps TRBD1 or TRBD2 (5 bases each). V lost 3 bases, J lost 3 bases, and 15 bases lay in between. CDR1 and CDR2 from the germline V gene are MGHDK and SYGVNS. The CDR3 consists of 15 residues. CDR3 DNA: TGTGCCAGCAGTGATGCCGAGGGGATCCTCTACGAGCAGTACTTC. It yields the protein CASSDAEGILYEQYF.

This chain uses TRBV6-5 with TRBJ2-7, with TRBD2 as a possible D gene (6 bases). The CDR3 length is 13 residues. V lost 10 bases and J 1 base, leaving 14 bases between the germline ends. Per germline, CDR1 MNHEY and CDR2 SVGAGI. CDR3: CATMEGQSYEQYF. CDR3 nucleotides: TGTGCCACCATGGAGGGCCAATCCTACGAGCAGTACTTC.

DNA of the CDR3: TGTGCCAGCAGTTTGTTTAGGGTCCACGAGCAGTACTTC. It yields the protein CASSLFRVHEQYF. This sequence joins TRBV12-3 or TRBV12-4 and TRBJ2-7; D unclear. With 3 bases removed from V and 5 bases from J, the gap between germline ends came to 11 bases. The CDR3 has 13 amino acids.

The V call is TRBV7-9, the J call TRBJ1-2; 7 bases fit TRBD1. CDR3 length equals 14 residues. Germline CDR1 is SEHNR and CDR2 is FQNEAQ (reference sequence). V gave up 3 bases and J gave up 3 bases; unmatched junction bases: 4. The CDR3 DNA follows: TGTGCCAGCAGCTTCGGGACAGATGACTATGGCTACACCTTC. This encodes CASSFGTDDYGYTF.

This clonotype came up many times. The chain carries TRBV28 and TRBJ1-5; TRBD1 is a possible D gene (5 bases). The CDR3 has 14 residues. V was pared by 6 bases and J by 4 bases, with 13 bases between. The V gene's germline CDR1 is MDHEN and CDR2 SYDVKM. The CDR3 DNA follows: TGTGCCAGCAGCCCCTCGGGGGTTAATCAGCCCCAGCATTTT. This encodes CASSPSGVNQPQHF.

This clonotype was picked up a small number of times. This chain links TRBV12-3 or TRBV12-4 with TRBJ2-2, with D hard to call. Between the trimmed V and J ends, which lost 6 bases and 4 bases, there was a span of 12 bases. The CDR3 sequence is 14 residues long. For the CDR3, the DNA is TGTGCCAGCAGGGGAAGGTTCTCCACCGGGGAGCTGTTTTTT. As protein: CASRGRFSTGELFF.

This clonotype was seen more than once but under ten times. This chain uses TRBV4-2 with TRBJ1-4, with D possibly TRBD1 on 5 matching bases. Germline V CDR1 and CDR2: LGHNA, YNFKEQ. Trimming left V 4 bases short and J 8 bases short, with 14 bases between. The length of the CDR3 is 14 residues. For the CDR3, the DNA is TGTGCCAGCAGCCCAGGCAGGGTAGGCGAAAAACTGTTTTTT. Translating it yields CASSPGRVGEKLFF.

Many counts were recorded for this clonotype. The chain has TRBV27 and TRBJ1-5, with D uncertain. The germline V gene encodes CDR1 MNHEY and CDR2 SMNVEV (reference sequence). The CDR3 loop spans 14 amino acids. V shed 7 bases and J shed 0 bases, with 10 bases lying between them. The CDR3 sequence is CASKGGRSNQPQHF. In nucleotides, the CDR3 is TGTGCCAGCAAGGGTGGGCGTAGCAATCAGCCCCAGCATTTT.

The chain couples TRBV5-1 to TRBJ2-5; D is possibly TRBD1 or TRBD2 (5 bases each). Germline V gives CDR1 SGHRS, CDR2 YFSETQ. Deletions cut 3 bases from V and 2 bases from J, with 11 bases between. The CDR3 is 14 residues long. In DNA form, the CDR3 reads TGCGCCAGCAGCTGGGGCTGGGGGCAAGAGACCCAGTACTTC. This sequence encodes CASSWGWGQETQYF. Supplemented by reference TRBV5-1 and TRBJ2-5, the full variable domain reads KAGVTQTPRYLIKTRGQQVTLSCSPISGHRSVSWYQQTPGQGLQFLFEYFSETQRNKGNFPGRFSGRQFSNSRSEMNVSTLELGDSALYLCASSWGWGQETQYFGPGTRLLVL.

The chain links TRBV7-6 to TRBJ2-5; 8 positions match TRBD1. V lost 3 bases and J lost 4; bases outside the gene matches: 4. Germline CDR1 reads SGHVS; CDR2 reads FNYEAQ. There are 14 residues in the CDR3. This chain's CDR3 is CASSLTGVRETQYF. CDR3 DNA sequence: TGTGCCAGCAGCTTGACAGGGGTTCGAGAGACCCAGTACTTC.

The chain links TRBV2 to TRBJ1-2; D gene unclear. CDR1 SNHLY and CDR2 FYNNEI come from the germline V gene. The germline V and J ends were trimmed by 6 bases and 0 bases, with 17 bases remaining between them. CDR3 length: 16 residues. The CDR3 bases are TGTGCCAGCAGATACGGTCCTAAGCTAGCTAACTATGGCTACACCTTC. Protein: CASRYGPKLANYGYTF.

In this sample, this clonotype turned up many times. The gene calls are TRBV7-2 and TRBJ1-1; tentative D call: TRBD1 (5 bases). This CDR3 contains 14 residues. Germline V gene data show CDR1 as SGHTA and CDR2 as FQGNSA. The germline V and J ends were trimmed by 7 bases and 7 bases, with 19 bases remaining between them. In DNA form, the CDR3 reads TGTGCCAGCACGACCGGGGGATGGGCAGGTGAAGCTTTCTTT. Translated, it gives CASTTGGWAGEAFF. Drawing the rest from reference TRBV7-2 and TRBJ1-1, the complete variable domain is GAGVSQSPSNKVTEKGKDVELRCDPISGHTALYWYRQSLGQGLEFLIYFQGNSAPDKSGLPSDRFSAERTGGSVSTLTIQRTQQEDSAVYLCASTTGGWAGEAFFGQGTRLTVV.

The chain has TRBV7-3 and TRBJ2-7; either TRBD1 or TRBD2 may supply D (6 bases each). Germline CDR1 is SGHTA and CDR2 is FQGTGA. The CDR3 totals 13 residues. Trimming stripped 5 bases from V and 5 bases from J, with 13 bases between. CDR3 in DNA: TGTGCCAGCAGCCCCGGAGGGGGAAACGAGCAGTACTTC. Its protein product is CASSPGGGNEQYF.

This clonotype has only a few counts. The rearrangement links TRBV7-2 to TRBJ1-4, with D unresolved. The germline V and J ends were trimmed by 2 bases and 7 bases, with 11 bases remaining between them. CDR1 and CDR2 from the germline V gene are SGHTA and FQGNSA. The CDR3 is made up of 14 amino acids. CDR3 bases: TGTGCCAGCAGCTTAATAGGACGAGTTGAAAAACTGTTTTTT. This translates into CASSLIGRVEKLFF.

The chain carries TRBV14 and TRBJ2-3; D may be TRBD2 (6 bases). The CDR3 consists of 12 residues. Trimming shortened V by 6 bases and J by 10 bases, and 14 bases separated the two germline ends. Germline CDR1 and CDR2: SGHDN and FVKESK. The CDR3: CASSPSERAQYF. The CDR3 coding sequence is TGTGCCAGCAGTCCTAGCGAGCGGGCGCAGTATTTT.

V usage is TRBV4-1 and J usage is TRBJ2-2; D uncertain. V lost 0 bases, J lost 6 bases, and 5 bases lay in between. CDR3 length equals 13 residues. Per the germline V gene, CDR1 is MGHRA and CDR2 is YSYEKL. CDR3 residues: CASSQDFAGELFF. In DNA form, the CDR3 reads TGCGCCAGCAGCCAAGATTTCGCCGGGGAGCTGTTTTTT.

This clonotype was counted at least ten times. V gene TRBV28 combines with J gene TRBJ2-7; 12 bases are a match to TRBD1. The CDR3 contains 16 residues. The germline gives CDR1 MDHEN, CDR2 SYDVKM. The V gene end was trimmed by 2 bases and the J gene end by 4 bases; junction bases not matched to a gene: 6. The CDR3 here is CASSLTGQGAKYEQYF. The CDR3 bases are TGTGCCAGCAGTTTAACGGGACAGGGGGCGAAATACGAGCAGTACTTC. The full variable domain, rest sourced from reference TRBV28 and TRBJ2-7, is DVKVTQSSRYLVKRTGEKVFLECVQDMDHENMFWYRQDPGLGLRLIYFSYDVKMKEKGDIPEGYSVSREKKERFSLILESASTNQTSMYLCASSLTGQGAKYEQYFGPGTRLTVT.

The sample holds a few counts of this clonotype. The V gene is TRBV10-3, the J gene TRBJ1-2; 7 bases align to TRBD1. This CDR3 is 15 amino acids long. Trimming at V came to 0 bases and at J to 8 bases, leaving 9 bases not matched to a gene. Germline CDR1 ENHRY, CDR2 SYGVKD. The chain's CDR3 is CAISESVLTGRGYTF. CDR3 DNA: TGTGCCATCAGTGAGTCGGTCTTGACAGGGCGCGGCTACACCTTC.

The CDR3 sequence: CASSLSPGQVNTEAFF. The CDR3 DNA sequence: TGTGCCAGCAGTTTATCCCCTGGGCAGGTGAACACTGAAGCTTTCTTT. The chain joins TRBV12-3 or TRBV12-4 to TRBJ1-1; D remains unclear. V shed 2 bases and J shed 0 bases, with 13 bases lying between them. The CDR3 is made up of 16 amino acids.